The 9 T cell receptor beta chains listed next were all sequenced from one sample in a study of shared clonotypes between healthy human individuals. Here immunoSEQ multiplex PCR was the method, and the copy in TCRdb shows in-frame clones only, minus some. The sample has around 2.3 million clones; approximately 95% are singletons. Sequencing input: naive CD4+ T cells sorted from blood. The subset denotes: CD45RA+ positively selected. All receptors come from a man in his late teens or twenties in good health.

The chain combines TRBV5-6 with TRBJ2-6; no reliable D call. The V gene lost 0 bases and the J gene lost 2 bases, with 6 bases spanning the gap. Germline assignment: CDR1 SGHDT and CDR2 YYEEEE. This CDR3 region has 15 residues. CDR3 nucleotides: TGTGCCAGCAGCTTGGGTAGCCCTGGGGCCAACGTCCTGACTTTC. It translates to CASSLGSPGANVLTF.

V gene TRBV11-2 combines with J gene TRBJ2-5; D is possibly TRBD1 (5 bases). The germline V and J ends were trimmed by 0 bases and 3 bases, with 11 bases remaining between them. This CDR3 contains 15 residues. CDR1 is SGHAT and CDR2 is FQNNGV in the germline V gene. The CDR3 nucleotides are TGTGCCAGCAGCTTAGACGGCAGGGTAGAAGAGACCCAGTACTTC. Protein sequence: CASSLDGRVEETQYF.

The chain joins TRBV7-3 to TRBJ2-4; TRBD1 or TRBD2 may be the D gene (6 bases each). The germline V gene encodes CDR1 SGHTA and CDR2 FQGTGA. The germline V and J ends were trimmed by 5 bases and 6 bases, with 14 bases remaining between them. This CDR3 contains 14 residues. The CDR3 reads CASSAPGAGNIQYF. As DNA, the CDR3 is TGTGCCAGCAGCGCACCGGGGGCCGGAAACATTCAGTACTTC. The full variable domain, its missing parts supplied by reference TRBV7-3 and TRBJ2-4, is GAGVSQTPSNKVTEKGKYVELRCDPISGHTALYWYRQSLGQGPEFLIYFQGTGAADDSGLPNDRFFAVRPEGSVSTLKIQRTERGDSAVYLCASSAPGAGNIQYFGAGTRLSVL.

V is TRBV9 and J is TRBJ1-2; the match to TRBD1 covers 9 bases. CDR1 and CDR2 (germline): SGDLS, YYNGEE. This CDR3 contains 17 residues. J gave up 6 bases and V 0 bases, and 12 bases lay outside the gene matches. The CDR3 bases are TGTGCCAGCAGCGTAGATATGTGGGACAGGGAGATTAATGGCTACACCTTC. Its protein is CASSVDMWDREINGYTF.

The rearrangement uses TRBV4-2 and TRBJ2-2; D gene uncertain. Trimming cost V 0 bases and J 6 bases, with 8 bases left between them. This CDR3 contains 14 residues. CDR1 LGHNA and CDR2 YNFKEQ come from the germline V gene. Here the CDR3 DNA reads TGTGCCAGCAGCCAAGATAGAAACTCCGGGGAGCTGTTTTTT. Translated, it gives CASSQDRNSGELFF.

The chain recombines TRBV10-1 with TRBJ2-1; 10 positions match TRBD2. J gave up 5 bases and V 3 bases, and 4 bases lay outside the gene matches. The germline gives CDR1 WNHNN, CDR2 SYGVQD (reference sequence). The CDR3 length is 15 residues. The CDR3: CASSDLAGVNNEQFF. CDR3 nucleotide sequence: TGCGCCAGCAGTGACCTAGCGGGAGTTAACAATGAGCAGTTCTTC.

This chain joins TRBV5-1 and TRBJ1-2, with 7 bases that match TRBD1. J gave up 6 bases and V 4 bases, and 6 bases lay outside the gene matches. CDR1 and CDR2 from the germline V gene are SGHRS and YFSETQ. The CDR3 sequence is 13 residues long. CDR3 DNA: TGCGCCAGCAGCGCTACGACAGGGAATGGCTACACCTTC. It encodes CASSATTGNGYTF.

The rearrangement uses TRBV18 and TRBJ2-2; the match to TRBD2 covers 9 bases. Germline V lookup: CDR1 KGHSH, CDR2 LQKENI. With 3 bases clipped from V and 2 bases from J, the junction kept 7 bases outside the gene matches. This CDR3 comprises 17 residues. The CDR3 reads CASSPSGGAYNTGELFF. CDR3 bases: TGTGCCAGCTCACCTAGCGGGGGAGCCTACAACACCGGGGAGCTGTTTTTT. The full variable domain, with the rest looked up from reference TRBV18 and TRBJ2-2, is NAGVMQNPRHLVRRRGQEARLRCSPMKGHSHVYWYRQLPEEGLKFMVYLQKENIIDESGMPKERFSAEFPKEGPSILRIQQVVRGDSAAYFCASSPSGGAYNTGELFFGEGSRLTVL.

As concerns this clone: The sample has other DNA sequences that encode this CDR3 too. J is TRBJ2-7 and V is TRBV6-5, with 7 bases matching TRBD2. V was pared by 0 bases and J by 0 bases, with 2 bases of the junction left unmatched. CDR3 length: 15 amino acids. Germline CDR1 MNHEY, CDR2 SVGAGI. The CDR3 reads CASSYSTGGSYEQYF. For the CDR3, the DNA is TGTGCCAGCAGTTACTCAACGGGAGGCTCCTACGAGCAGTACTTC.